This TCR beta chain was captured by sequencing in a study of early T cells in non-severe SARS-CoV-2 infection. At the level of the study: With bulk RNA from unsorted whole blood as input, sequencing yielded unpaired chains.

cDNA molecules, individually, were tagged with unique molecular identifiers. TCRdb analysed the 5' RACE reads with MiXCR anew, one entry per CDR3 protein. The sample yields about 60,000 distinct CDR3 sequences, around 8.9% seen once. V dropped 1 base and J dropped 3; count of bases not matched to a gene: 4. Looked up from germline, CDR1 is SGHRS and CDR2 is YFSETQ. The CDR3 sequence is 14 residues long. Sequencing used whole blood. This TCR was sampled from an adult who was a healthcare worker with PCR-confirmed SARS-CoV-2 infection or an uninfected control (not recorded which). The J gene is TRBJ2-7, the V gene TRBV5-1, with 7 bases lining up with TRBD1. The DNA of the CDR3 is TGCGCCAGCAGCTTGAGACAGGGACACTACGAGCAGTACTTC. Its protein product is CASSLRQGHYEQYF.